The clone carrying this T cell receptor beta chain was observed a handful of times. Its antigen is still unknown. This specimen comes from a study of T cells in Graves' hyperthyroidism and ophthalmopathy. Trimming removed 0 bases at V and 0 bases at J, with 9 bases between. The germline V gene encodes CDR1 SGHVS and CDR2 FQNEAQ. The CDR3 contains 16 residues. Researchers took RNA transcripts and amplified the TCR beta CDR3 regions from them. The HTBI primer set drove a first-round RT-PCR of the TCR CDR3. From the multiplex PCR reads, TCRdb called clonotypes with MiXCR, one entry per CDR3 protein. This sample carries over 500,000 distinct CDR3 sequences, over 35% of them seen once, and the ten largest clones take about two fifths. General study results and limits: Researchers report that a 13 V-J model separated ophthalmopathy from stable hyperthyroidism.

Sequences were obtained from peripheral blood or thyroid tissue (not recorded which). The chain links TRBV7-8 to TRBJ1-5, with D hard to call. This receptor was identified in an adult woman with Graves' disease, either hyperthyroidism or ophthalmopathy (not recorded which). The chain's CDR3 is CASSLALRISNQPQHF. The CDR3 nucleotides read TGTGCCAGCAGCTTAGCGTTACGGATTAGCAATCAGCCCCAGCATTTT.